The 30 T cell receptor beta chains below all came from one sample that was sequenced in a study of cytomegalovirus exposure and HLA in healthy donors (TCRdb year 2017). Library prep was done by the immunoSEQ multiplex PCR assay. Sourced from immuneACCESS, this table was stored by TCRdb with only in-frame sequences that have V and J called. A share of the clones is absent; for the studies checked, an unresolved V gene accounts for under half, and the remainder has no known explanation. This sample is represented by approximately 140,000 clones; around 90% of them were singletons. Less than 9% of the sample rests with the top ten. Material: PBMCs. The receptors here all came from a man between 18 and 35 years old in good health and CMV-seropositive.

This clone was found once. For the CDR3, the DNA is TGTGCCAGCAGCTTAGACAGGGGGACCTACAATGAGCAGTTCTTC. Translated, it gives CASSLDRGTYNEQFF. V and J are TRBV7-2 and TRBJ2-1; 8 bases match TRBD1. Germline V gene data show CDR1 as SGHTA and CDR2 as FQGNSA. V trimming: 1 base; J trimming: 2 bases; junction bases outside the gene matches: 1. The CDR3 has 15 residues.

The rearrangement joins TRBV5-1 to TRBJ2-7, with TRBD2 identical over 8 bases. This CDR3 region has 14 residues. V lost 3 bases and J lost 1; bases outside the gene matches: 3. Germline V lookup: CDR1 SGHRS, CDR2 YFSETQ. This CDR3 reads CASSSPGGSYEQYF. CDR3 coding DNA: TGCGCCAGCAGCTCCCCGGGGGGGTCCTACGAGCAGTACTTC.

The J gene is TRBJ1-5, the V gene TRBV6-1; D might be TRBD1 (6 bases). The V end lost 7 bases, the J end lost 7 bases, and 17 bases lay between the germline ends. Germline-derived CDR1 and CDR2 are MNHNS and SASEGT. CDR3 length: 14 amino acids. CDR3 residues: CASNPGWGRQPQHF. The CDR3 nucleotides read TGTGCCAGCAACCCGGGTTGGGGGCGGCAGCCCCAGCATTTT.

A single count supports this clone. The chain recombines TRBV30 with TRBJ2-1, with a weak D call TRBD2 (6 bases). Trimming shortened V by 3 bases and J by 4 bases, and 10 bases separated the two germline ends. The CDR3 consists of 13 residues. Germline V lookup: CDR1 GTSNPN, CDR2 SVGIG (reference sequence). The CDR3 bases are TGTGCCTGGAGCGGGAGCAGGTACAATGAGCAGTTCTTC. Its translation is CAWSGSRYNEQFF.

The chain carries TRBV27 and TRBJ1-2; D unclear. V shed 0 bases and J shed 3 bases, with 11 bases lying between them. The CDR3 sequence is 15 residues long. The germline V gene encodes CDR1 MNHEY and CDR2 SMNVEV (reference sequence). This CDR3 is CASSLSAGPHYGYTF. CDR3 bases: TGTGCCAGCAGTTTATCTGCAGGTCCACACTATGGCTACACCTTC.

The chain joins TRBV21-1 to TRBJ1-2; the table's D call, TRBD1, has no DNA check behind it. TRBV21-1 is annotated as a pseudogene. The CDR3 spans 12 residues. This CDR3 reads CASKQGSYGYTF. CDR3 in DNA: TGTGCCAGCAAACAGGGGTCGTATGGCTACACCTTC.

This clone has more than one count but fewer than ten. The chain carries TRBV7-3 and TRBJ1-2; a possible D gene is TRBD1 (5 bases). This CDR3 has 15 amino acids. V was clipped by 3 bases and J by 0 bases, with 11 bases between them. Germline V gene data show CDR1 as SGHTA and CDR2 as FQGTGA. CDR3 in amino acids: CASSLVRTTNYGYTF. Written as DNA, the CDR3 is TGTGCCAGCAGCTTGGTCCGGACAACTAACTATGGCTACACCTTC.

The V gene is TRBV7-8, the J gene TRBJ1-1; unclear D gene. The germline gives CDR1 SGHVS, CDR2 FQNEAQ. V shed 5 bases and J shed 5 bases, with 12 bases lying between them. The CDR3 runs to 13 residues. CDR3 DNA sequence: TGTGCCAGCAGCGGGCGAACTGGGACTGAAGCTTTCTTT. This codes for CASSGRTGTEAFF.

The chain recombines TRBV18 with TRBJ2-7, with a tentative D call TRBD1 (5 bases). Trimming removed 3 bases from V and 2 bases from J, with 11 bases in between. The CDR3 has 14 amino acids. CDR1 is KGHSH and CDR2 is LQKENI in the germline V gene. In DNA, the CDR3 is TGTGCCAGCTCACCGTCACAGGAAACCTACGAGCAGTACTTC. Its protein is CASSPSQETYEQYF.

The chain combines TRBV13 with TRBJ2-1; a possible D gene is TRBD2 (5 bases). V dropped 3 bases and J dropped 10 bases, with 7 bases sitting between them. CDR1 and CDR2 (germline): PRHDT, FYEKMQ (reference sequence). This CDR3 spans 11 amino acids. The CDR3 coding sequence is TGTGCCAGCAGCTTCGGACTCGAGCAGTTCTTC. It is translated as CASSFGLEQFF.

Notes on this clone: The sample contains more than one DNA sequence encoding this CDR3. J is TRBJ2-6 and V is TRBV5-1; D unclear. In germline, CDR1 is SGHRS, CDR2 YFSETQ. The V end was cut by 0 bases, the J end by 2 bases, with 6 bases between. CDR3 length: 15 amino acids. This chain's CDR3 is CASSLGVPGANVLTF. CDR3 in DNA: TGCGCCAGCAGCTTGGGCGTTCCTGGGGCCAACGTCCTGACTTTC.

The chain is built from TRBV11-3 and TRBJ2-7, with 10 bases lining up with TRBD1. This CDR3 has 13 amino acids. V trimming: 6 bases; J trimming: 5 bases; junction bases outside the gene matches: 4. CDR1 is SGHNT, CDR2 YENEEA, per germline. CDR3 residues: CASSDRGLNEQYF. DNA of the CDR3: TGTGCCAGCAGTGACAGGGGGCTTAACGAGCAGTACTTC.

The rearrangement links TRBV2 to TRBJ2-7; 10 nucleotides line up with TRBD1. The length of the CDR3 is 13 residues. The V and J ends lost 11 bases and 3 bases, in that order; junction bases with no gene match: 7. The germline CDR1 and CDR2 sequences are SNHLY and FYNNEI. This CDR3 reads CACRQGAVYEQYF. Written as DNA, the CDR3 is TGTGCCTGCCGACAGGGGGCTGTCTACGAGCAGTACTTC.

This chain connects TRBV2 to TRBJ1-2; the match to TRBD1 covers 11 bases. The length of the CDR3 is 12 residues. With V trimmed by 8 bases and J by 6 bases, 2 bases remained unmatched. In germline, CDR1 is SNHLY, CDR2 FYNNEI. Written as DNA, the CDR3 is TGTGCCAGCTGGGGACAGGGGGATGGCTACACCTTC. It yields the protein CASWGQGDGYTF.

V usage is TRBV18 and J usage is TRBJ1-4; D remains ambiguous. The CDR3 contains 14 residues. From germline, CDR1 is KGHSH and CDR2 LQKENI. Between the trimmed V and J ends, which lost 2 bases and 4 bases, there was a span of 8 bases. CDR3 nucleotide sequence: TGTGCCAGCTCACCAACTGCTGGTAATGAAAAACTGTTTTTT. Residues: CASSPTAGNEKLFF.

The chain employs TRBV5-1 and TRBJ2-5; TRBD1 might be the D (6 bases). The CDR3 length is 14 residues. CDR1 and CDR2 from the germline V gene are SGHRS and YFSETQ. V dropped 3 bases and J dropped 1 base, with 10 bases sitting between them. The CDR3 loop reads CASSSQGAQETQYF. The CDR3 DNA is TGCGCCAGCAGCTCACAGGGAGCCCAAGAGACCCAGTACTTC. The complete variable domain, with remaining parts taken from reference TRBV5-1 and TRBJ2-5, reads KAGVTQTPRYLIKTRGQQVTLSCSPISGHRSVSWYQQTPGQGLQFLFEYFSETQRNKGNFPGRFSGRQFSNSRSEMNVSTLELGDSALYLCASSSQGAQETQYFGPGTRLLVL.

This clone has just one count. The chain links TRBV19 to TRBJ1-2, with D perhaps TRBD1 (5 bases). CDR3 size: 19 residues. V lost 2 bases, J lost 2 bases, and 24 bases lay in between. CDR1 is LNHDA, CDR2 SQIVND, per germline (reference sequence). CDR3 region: CASSILRSLGVQVNYGYTF. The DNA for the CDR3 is TGTGCCAGTAGTATACTCCGTTCGTTAGGGGTACAAGTAAACTATGGCTACACCTTC.

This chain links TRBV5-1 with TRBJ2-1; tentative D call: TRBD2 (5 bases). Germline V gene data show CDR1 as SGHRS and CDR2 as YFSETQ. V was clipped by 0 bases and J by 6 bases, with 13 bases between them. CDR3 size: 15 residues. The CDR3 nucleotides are TGCGCCAGCAGCTTGGTTGGGAGCCCCCCCAATGAGCAGTTCTTC. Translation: CASSLVGSPPNEQFF.

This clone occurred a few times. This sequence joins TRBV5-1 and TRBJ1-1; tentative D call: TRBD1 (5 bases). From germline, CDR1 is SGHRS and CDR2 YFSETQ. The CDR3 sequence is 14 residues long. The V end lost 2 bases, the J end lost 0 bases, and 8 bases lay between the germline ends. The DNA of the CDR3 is TGCGCCAGCAGCTTAAGGGGTATGAACACTGAAGCTTTCTTT. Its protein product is CASSLRGMNTEAFF. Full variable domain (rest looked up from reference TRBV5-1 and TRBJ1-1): KAGVTQTPRYLIKTRGQQVTLSCSPISGHRSVSWYQQTPGQGLQFLFEYFSETQRNKGNFPGRFSGRQFSNSRSEMNVSTLELGDSALYLCASSLRGMNTEAFFGQGTRLTVV.

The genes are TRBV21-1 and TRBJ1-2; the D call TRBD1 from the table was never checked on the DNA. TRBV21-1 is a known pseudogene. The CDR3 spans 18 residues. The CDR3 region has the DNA TGTGCCAGCAGCGAGACCCAGGGGGACTCCCTTTCTAACTATGGCTACACCTTC. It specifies CASSETQGDSLSNYGYTF.

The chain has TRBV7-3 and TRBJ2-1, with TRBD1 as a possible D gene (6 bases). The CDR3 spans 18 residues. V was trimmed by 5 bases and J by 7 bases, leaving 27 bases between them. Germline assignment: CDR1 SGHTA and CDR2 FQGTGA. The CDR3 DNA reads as TGTGCCAGCAGCCCCAAGGGACAAGGGGACGGGTTGGGGAATGAGCAGTTCTTC. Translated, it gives CASSPKGQGDGLGNEQFF. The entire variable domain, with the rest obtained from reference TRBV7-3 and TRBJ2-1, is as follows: GAGVSQTPSNKVTEKGKYVELRCDPISGHTALYWYRQSLGQGPEFLIYFQGTGAADDSGLPNDRFFAVRPEGSVSTLKIQRTERGDSAVYLCASSPKGQGDGLGNEQFFGPGTRLTVL.

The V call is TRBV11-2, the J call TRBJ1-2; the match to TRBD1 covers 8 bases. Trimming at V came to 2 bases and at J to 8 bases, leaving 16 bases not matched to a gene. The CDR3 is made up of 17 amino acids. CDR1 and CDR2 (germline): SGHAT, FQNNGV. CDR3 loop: CASSLSGGRLLARGYTF. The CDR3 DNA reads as TGTGCCAGCAGCTTATCAGGGGGCCGACTGTTAGCGCGGGGCTACACCTTC.

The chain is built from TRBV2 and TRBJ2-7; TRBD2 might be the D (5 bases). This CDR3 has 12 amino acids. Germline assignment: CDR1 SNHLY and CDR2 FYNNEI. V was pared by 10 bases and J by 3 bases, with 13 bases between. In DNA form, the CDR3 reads TGTGCCACCGGTATCGGGGACTACGAGCAGTACTTC. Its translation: CATGIGDYEQYF.

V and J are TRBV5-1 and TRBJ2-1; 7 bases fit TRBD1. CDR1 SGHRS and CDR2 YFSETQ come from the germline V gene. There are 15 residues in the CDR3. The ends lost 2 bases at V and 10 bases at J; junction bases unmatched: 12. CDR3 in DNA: TGCGCCAGCAGCTTAGGGACAGTTTATCCCCGGGAGCAGTTCTTC. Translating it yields CASSLGTVYPREQFF.

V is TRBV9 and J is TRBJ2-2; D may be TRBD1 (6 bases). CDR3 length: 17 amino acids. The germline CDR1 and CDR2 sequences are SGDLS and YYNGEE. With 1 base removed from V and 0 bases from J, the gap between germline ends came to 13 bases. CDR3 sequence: CASSVRGSRANTGELFF. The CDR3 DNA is TGTGCCAGCAGCGTAAGGGGGAGCAGGGCGAACACCGGGGAGCTGTTTTTT.

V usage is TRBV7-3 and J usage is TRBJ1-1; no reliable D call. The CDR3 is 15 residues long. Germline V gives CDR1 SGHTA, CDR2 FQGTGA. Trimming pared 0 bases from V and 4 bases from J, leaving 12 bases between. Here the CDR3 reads CASSLTPLARTEAFF. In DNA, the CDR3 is TGTGCCAGCAGCTTAACTCCTTTGGCCCGCACTGAAGCTTTCTTT. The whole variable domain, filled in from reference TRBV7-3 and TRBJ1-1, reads GAGVSQTPSNKVTEKGKYVELRCDPISGHTALYWYRQSLGQGPEFLIYFQGTGAADDSGLPNDRFFAVRPEGSVSTLKIQRTERGDSAVYLCASSLTPLARTEAFFGQGTRLTVV.

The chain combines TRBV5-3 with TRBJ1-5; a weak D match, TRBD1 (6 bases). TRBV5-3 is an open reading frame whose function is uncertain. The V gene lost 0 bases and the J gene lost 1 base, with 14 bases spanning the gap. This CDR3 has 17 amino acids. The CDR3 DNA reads TGTGCCAGAAGCTTGGCGACAGGAGGTAGGAGCAATCAGCCCCAGCATTTT. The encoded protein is CARSLATGGRSNQPQHF.

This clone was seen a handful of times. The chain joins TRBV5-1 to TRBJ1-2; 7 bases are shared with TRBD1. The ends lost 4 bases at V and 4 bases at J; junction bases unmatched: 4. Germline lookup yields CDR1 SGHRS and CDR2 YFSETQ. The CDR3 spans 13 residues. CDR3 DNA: TGCGCCAGCAGCACCGGACAGGCCTATGGCTACACCTTC. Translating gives CASSTGQAYGYTF.

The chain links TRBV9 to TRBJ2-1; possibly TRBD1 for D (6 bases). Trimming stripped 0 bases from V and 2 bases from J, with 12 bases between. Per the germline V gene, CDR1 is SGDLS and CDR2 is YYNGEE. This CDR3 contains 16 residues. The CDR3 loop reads CASSVEGGIAYNEQFF. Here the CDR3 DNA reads TGTGCCAGCAGCGTAGAAGGGGGAATAGCCTACAATGAGCAGTTCTTC.

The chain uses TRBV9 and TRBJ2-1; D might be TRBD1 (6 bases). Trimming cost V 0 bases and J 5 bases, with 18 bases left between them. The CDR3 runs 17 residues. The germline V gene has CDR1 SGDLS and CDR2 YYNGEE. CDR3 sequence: CASSVGGGWDKNNEQFF. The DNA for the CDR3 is TGTGCCAGCAGCGTAGGAGGTGGGTGGGACAAAAACAATGAGCAGTTCTTC.